What follows are 2 T cell receptor beta chains derived from one specimen sequenced in a study of a mutant IDH1 vaccine in newly diagnosed glioma. Described time point: week 35, safety follow-up. A 20-mer mutant IDH1 peptide at 300 ug was injected subcutaneously with topical imiquimod. Their antigen targets remain unknown. This table comes from immunoSEQ multiplex PCR, and its TCRdb copy is limited to in-frame clones, with some not included. The sample has about 46,000 clones, approximately 92% seen once. Sequenced here: PBMCs, sampled from a glioma patient whose treatment included an IDH1 peptide vaccine. The origin of the receptors is a man aged 50-59 years with glioma.

The chain is built from TRBV19 and TRBJ1-5, with 11 positions matching TRBD1. The trim removed 5 bases at V and 4 bases at J, leaving 10 bases unmatched. Germline CDR1 reads LNHDA; CDR2 reads SQIVND (reference sequence). There are 17 residues in the CDR3. The CDR3 region is CASSPWGTGGRNQPQHF. DNA for the CDR3: TGTGCCAGTAGTCCCTGGGGGACAGGGGGTCGGAATCAGCCCCAGCATTTT. The variable domain in full, completed from reference TRBV19 and TRBJ1-5, reads DGGITQSPKYLFRKEGQNVTLSCEQNLNHDAMYWYRQDPGQGLRLIYYSQIVNDFQKGDIAEGYSVSREKKESFPLTVTSAQKNPTAFYLCASSPWGTGGRNQPQHFGDGTRLSIL.

J is TRBJ2-1 and V is TRBV29-1; D is tentatively TRBD1 or TRBD2 (5 bases each). Trimming cost V 4 bases and J 5 bases, with 6 bases left between them. In germline, CDR1 is SQVTM, CDR2 ANQGSEA. This CDR3 has 11 residues. The CDR3 coding sequence is TGCAGCGTTGTGGGGGACAATGAGCAGTTCTTC. Amino acid sequence: CSVVGDNEQFF.